A single sample gave rise to the 13 T cell receptor beta chains below, sequenced in a study of blood T cells in healthy people across ages. Together with a sample-barcoded 5' primer, a J-beta primer mix was included in a second PCR lasting roughly 6 to 12 cycles. TCRdb re-called the 5' RACE reads with MiXCR, one entry per CDR3 protein. The repertoire holds fewer than 900,000 distinct CDR3 sequences, with 30% to 45% as singletons. Sequences were obtained from blood. Every receptor here comes from a man between 18 and 35 years old in good health.

The chain employs TRBV6-2 or TRBV6-3 and TRBJ2-1; 9 bases fit TRBD2. CDR1 MNHEY and CDR2 SVGEGT come from the germline V gene. CDR3 length equals 15 residues. Losses at the gene ends were 4 bases for V and 6 bases for J; bases not matched to a gene: 7. The CDR3 loop reads CASSLEAGGRNEQFF. The CDR3 coding sequence is TGTGCCAGCAGTTTGGAGGCGGGGGGGCGCAATGAGCAGTTCTTC.

This chain uses TRBV3-1 with TRBJ2-5; D remains unclear. V lost 1 base and J lost 3, with 6 bases in between. Germline V gene data show CDR1 as LGHDT and CDR2 as YNNKEL (reference sequence). The CDR3 is 13 amino acids. CDR3 in amino acids: CASSQVGKETQYF. CDR3 DNA sequence: TGTGCCAGCAGCCAAGTGGGTAAAGAGACCCAGTACTTC.

This clonotype was picked up many times. The chain is built from TRBV10-3 and TRBJ2-5, with 12 nucleotides matching TRBD2. Per germline, CDR1 ENHRY and CDR2 SYGVKD. The CDR3 totals 13 residues. V shed 10 bases, J shed 3 bases, and the junction held 3 bases outside the gene matches. The CDR3 sequence is CATRTSGEETQYF. The CDR3 DNA reads as TGTGCCACCCGGACTAGCGGGGAAGAGACCCAGTACTTC.

The V gene is TRBV20-1, the J gene TRBJ2-1; 10 bases map to TRBD1. From germline, CDR1 is DFQATT and CDR2 SNEGSKA (reference sequence). The CDR3 runs 15 residues. The junction had 9 bases not matched to a gene; V was cut back by 1 base and J by 9 bases. CDR3 residues: CSARAGGTGVAEQFF. CDR3 nucleotide sequence: TGCAGTGCTAGAGCGGGAGGGACAGGGGTAGCTGAGCAGTTCTTC.

The chain combines TRBV10-3 with TRBJ2-5; TRBD1 matches 10 bases. The CDR3 spans 19 residues. Germline lookup yields CDR1 ENHRY and CDR2 SYGVKD. V shed 0 bases and J 2 bases; nucleotides not matched to a gene: 12. CDR3 residues: CAISESMVGGQGTQETQYF. CDR3 nucleotide sequence: TGTGCCATCAGTGAGTCGATGGTAGGGGGACAGGGGACACAAGAGACCCAGTACTTC.

Notes on this clonotype: A read error may explain this, as a much larger clone is one base away. The rearrangement uses TRBV12-3 or TRBV12-4 and TRBJ2-3; the D gene is possibly TRBD2 (5 bases). Trimming took 5 bases from V and 4 from J, leaving 10 bases between them. The CDR3 consists of 13 residues. The CDR3 loop reads CASSVSGADTQYF. The CDR3 region has the DNA TGTGCCAGCAGTGTGAGCGGCGCAGATACGCAGTATTTT.

V is TRBV13 and J is TRBJ2-3; D may be TRBD1 (6 bases). V was trimmed by 1 base and J by 6 bases, leaving 11 bases between them. CDR1 is PRHDT and CDR2 is FYEKMQ in the germline V gene (reference sequence). The CDR3 runs 14 residues. Here the CDR3 DNA reads TGTGCCAGCAGCTTAGAGGGGGTCGATGATACGCAGTATTTT. Its translation is CASSLEGVDDTQYF.

This clonotype came up a few times. The V gene is TRBV20-1, the J gene TRBJ2-3, with no clear D. CDR3 size: 14 residues. V lost 6 bases and J 4 bases, leaving 17 bases between the germline ends. CDR1 DFQATT and CDR2 SNEGSKA come from the germline V gene (reference sequence). For the CDR3, the DNA is TGCAGTGCCTCCCGGGCGAGCGAGGCAGATACGCAGTATTTT. Translating it yields CSASRASEADTQYF.

The chain links TRBV20-1 to TRBJ2-1; 11 bases fit TRBD1. The CDR3 covers 13 residues. In germline, CDR1 is DFQATT, CDR2 SNEGSKA (reference sequence). V was pared by 7 bases and J by 7 bases, with 6 bases of the junction left unmatched. In nucleotides, the CDR3 is TGCAGTGAGGACAGGGGGCTAAGTAATGAGCAGTTCTTC. Residues: CSEDRGLSNEQFF.

There are many counts of this clonotype. The rearrangement links TRBV28 to TRBJ1-2; D is undetermined. Germline V gene data show CDR1 as MDHEN and CDR2 as SYDVKM. The CDR3 contains 14 residues. The V end lost 1 base, the J end lost 3 bases, and 9 bases lay between the germline ends. CDR3 coding DNA: TGTGCCAGCAGTTTATCCCGTTTAGACTATGGCTACACCTTC. Amino acids: CASSLSRLDYGYTF.

The CDR3 DNA sequence: TGTGCCAGCAGCTCCCGGGCAGGGGGCGAGCAGTACTTC. Residues: CASSSRAGGEQYF. The rearrangement uses TRBV21-1 and TRBJ2-5; TRBD1, the table's D call, lacks a check against the DNA. The end of the DNA aligns better with TRBJ2-7, so the J call may be wrong. TRBV21-1 represents a pseudogene. This CDR3 has 13 residues.

This clonotype was detected ten times or more. V is TRBV4-1 and J is TRBJ2-1; 10 positions match TRBD2. This CDR3 comprises 16 residues. The germline gives CDR1 MGHRA, CDR2 YSYEKL. V shed 5 bases, J shed 3 bases, and the junction held 7 bases outside the gene matches. For the CDR3, the DNA is TGCGCCAGCAGCAACGGACTAGCGGAAGTCTACAATGAGCAGTTCTTC. It specifies CASSNGLAEVYNEQFF.

The CDR3 bases are TGTGCCAGCAGCTTTGGCCTCAATGAGCAGTTCTTC. It specifies CASSFGLNEQFF. V and J are TRBV7-2 and TRBJ2-1; the D is unclear. CDR3 size: 12 residues. CDR1 is SGHTA, CDR2 FQGNSA, per germline. V dropped 3 bases and J dropped 6 bases, with 6 bases sitting between them.